This record covers a single T cell receptor beta chain. Its antigen remains undetermined. Base quality data are lacking; no much larger clone is found one base away. From the cysteine through the phenylalanine, the CDR3 covers 17 amino acids. Only CDR3 DNA remains: 51 bases, in frame from the first base. As encoded in the germline V gene (reference sequence), CDR1 is SGHNT while CDR2 is YYREEE. V is clipped by 4 bases and J by 6 bases, and the sequence between their germline boundaries is 26 bases long. The meaning of the sample's treatment or condition label: approximately nine-day PBMC culture with coronavirus spike peptide pools or control peptides (ViraFEST assay). The study used the ViraFEST assay, which expanded antigen-specific T cells with peptide pools and then identified expanded clonotypes by TCR sequencing. The convalescent patients' positive SARS-CoV-2 PCR tests were from March to December 2020, which was before the Alpha, Beta and Delta variants emerged in the United States. Each well held about 2 million PBMCs cultured in IMDM containing roughly 5% human AB serum and approximately 9.1 IU/ml IL-2, with around 9.2 ug/ml peptide pools added. On days 3 and 7, half of the culture medium was replaced with fresh IL-2-containing medium. After roughly 9 days of culture, CD4+ T cells were isolated by negative selection with the EasySep CD4+ T cell isolation kit. Ficoll-Paque Plus gradient centrifugation was used to isolate PBMCs from whole blood, and the isolated PBMCs were then either used fresh or cryopreserved at -140C. Triplicate wells were generally used for each culture condition.

The sample belongs to a study of vaccination and CD4 T cells after COVID-19 (dated by TCRdb to 2022 to 2024). Some background on the complete study: Convalescent patients had a positive SARS-CoV-2 result on nasal swab PCR, and of these patients, several had mild disease and one had severe disease. In under twelve COVID-19 convalescent patients and 4 infection-naive healthy vaccine recipients, researchers compared the spike-specific CD4+ TCR repertoire from before mRNA vaccination with the repertoire from after. The time from the second vaccine dose to post-vaccine blood sampling had a median of around 72 days and ranged from about 12 to 250 days. Post-COVID blood samples from convalescent patients were collected a median of roughly 100 days after diagnosis, with a range of 35 to 161 days. In the convalescent cohort there were six males and four females, among whom were two Hispanic individuals, seven Caucasians, two Asians and one multiracial person. Control cultures used a CEFX viral epitope pool as positive control, an HIV-1 Nef peptide pool as negative control, or no peptide. For stimulating the cultures, overlapping spike peptide pools were used, derived from SARS-CoV-2 as well as from the common cold coronaviruses HCoV-NL63, HCoV-OC43 and HCoV-229E. Participants got two doses of the Pfizer-BioNTech BNT162b2 vaccine (n=8) or two doses of the Moderna mRNA-1273 vaccine (n=2). Here is what the overall study found, with its caveats: Of the vaccine-specific clones found in convalescent patients, nearly all (304 of 307) were mono-reactive for SARS-CoV-2 spike instead of being cross-reactive with common cold coronaviruses. The median count of SARS-CoV-2-reactive clonotypes went up from 20 to 25 after infection to 38 after vaccination, although the change was not significant. Relatively few convalescent patients were included in the study, and early timepoints after natural infection were not analyzed. Among convalescent patients, a median around 89% of the SARS-CoV-2-reactive clones seen after vaccination appeared only after vaccination, which suggests priming specific to the vaccine.

To prepare the library, PCR was applied. At the Johns Hopkins FTIC core, DNA from the cultured CD4+ T cells underwent TCR sequencing with the Oncomine TCR Beta short-read assay. The QIAamp micro DNA kit was used to extract genomic DNA from the cultured CD4+ T cells. Oncomine TCR Beta libraries made from cultured CD4+ T cells were pooled using unique dual indexes and sequenced on an Illumina iSeq 100. Under the source paper's analysis protocol: Non-productive sequences were filtered out, and CDR3s that did not start with C, did not end with F or W, or were shorter than 7 amino acids were discarded. The MANAFEST web application was used to identify antigen-specific clonotypes by comparing peptide-stimulated wells against reference wells and other culture wells. For a clone to be called positive, the clone needed an FDR below 0.05, an odds ratio above 5, and a productive frequency above 0.1% in at least two of three replicate wells. A clonotype counted as cross-reactive if it showed significant expansion both in the SARS-CoV-2 spike wells and in at least one common cold coronavirus spike condition. CDR3 homology was assessed with Levenshtein distances (stringdist) and unrooted phylogenetic trees (ape) in R version 3.6.1. Using fastp trimming at Q25 and MiXCR clonotype assembly, TCRdb reanalyzed the public sequencing data and kept in-frame beta chains. Identical CDR3 proteins give one entry, which carries the most common genes and DNA. The V and J calls here are based on TCRdb, not the publication. Counted in this sample were over 14,000 distinct CDR3 sequences; around 48% of them appeared once. The ten top clones hold around 7.9% of the sample.

Sequencing was done on a sample of CD4+ T cells from blood, cultured in vitro. The clonotype was recovered from a human donor who had recovered from COVID-19. Recombination joined TRBV5-4 with TRBJ2-7; perhaps TRBD2 is the D gene, with 7 bases matching. DNA sequence: TGTGCCAGCAGCCCTGGGGGCACTAGCTGGGGGGAGGGCGAGCAGTACTTC. It translates as CASSPGGTSWGEGEQYF.